A selection of T cell receptor beta chains follows, all from one sample in a study of blood T cell repertoires in COVID-19. The protocol was immunoSEQ multiplex PCR, while the TCRdb copy is restricted to in-frame clones and leaves out a portion. The data contain fewer than 350,000 clones, approximately 90% of them seen just once; the ten biggest clones take up under 3%. The sample consisted of PBMCs or T cells enriched from blood (not recorded which). Receptors were obtained from a woman in her 40s with acute COVID-19. The CDR3 runs from the conserved cysteine through the conserved F or W. The order of the fields is clone size, J gene, V gene, D gene, CDR3 protein, CDR3 DNA. The D gene is left open where the match is weak. The size entry is marked missing in some rows and otherwise reads once, few, many or a size class.

. TRBJ2-5 TRBV11-3 . CASSSLTGRIQETQYF TGTGCCAGCAGCTCCCTGACAGGGAGGATTCAAGAGACCCAGTACTTC
. TRBJ1-2 TRBV20-1 . CSASTPVGGGYTF TGCAGTGCTAGTACCCCCGTAGGGGGTGGCTACACCTTC
. TRBJ2-7 TRBV19 . CASSIGGRSYEQYF TGTGCCAGTAGTATTGGTGGCCGATCCTACGAGCAGTACTTC
. TRBJ1-6 TRBV27 . CASSNRDGNSPLHF TGTGCCAGCAGCAACAGGGATGGTAATTCACCCCTCCACTTT
. TRBJ2-5 TRBV7-9 . CASSHGQTQETQYF TGTGCCAGCAGCCACGGACAGACGCAAGAGACCCAGTACTTC
once TRBJ1-6 TRBV14 . CASSQVAGAESPLHF TGTGCCAGCAGCCAAGTGGCGGGCGCTGAATCACCCCTCCACTTT
few TRBJ1-4 TRBV19 . CASTTGSGWREKLFF TGTGCCAGTACCACCGGTTCAGGGTGGCGTGAAAAACTGTTTTTT
. TRBJ2-1 TRBV7-3 TRBD2 CASSSYSGGDNEQFF TGTGCCAGCAGCTCATATAGCGGGGGGGACAATGAGCAGTTCTTC
. TRBJ2-3 TRBV24-1 . CATSVAWLGTDTQYF TGTGCCACCAGTGTAGCGTGGCTCGGCACAGATACGCAGTATTTT
. TRBJ2-7 TRBV18 . CASHSRGYPYEQYF TGTGCCAGCCACTCTAGGGGTTATCCCTACGAGCAGTACTTC
. TRBJ2-3 TRBV3-1/TRBV3-2 . CASSQLAGIGTDTQYF TGTGCCAGCAGCCAATTGGCGGGGATAGGCACAGATACGCAGTATTTT
. TRBJ1-5 TRBV4-3 . CASSHTTVNQPQHF TGCGCCAGCAGCCATACAACAGTCAATCAGCCCCAGCATTTT
. TRBJ1-2 TRBV4-1 TRBD1 CASSQDPWTGDNYGYTF TGCGCCAGCAGCCAAGATCCGTGGACAGGGGACAACTATGGCTACACCTTC
. TRBJ1-2 TRBV5-5 TRBD1 CASSFGQGDGYTF TGTGCCAGCAGCTTCGGTCAGGGGGATGGCTACACCTTC
. TRBJ2-7 TRBV18 TRBD2 CASSPGAGEFYEQYF TGTGCCAGCTCACCAGGAGCGGGAGAGTTCTACGAGCAGTACTTC
. TRBJ2-7 TRBV16 TRBD1 CASSQNTGTGIFYEQYF TGTGCCAGCAGCCAAAACACCGGGACAGGGATTTTCTACGAGCAGTACTTC
. TRBJ1-5 TRBV6-1 . CASSDQGYSQPQHF TGTGCCAGCAGTGATCAGGGGTACAGTCAGCCCCAGCATTTT
. TRBJ1-5 TRBV27 . CASSLRSGNQPQHF TGTGCCAGCAGTTTAAGGTCAGGGAATCAGCCCCAGCATTTT
. TRBJ2-1 TRBV27 TRBD2 CASSPTSGPSSSYNEQFF TGTGCCAGCAGTCCTACTAGCGGCCCTTCTAGCTCCTACAATGAGCAGTTCTTC
. TRBJ1-2 TRBV7-9 . CASSPDSFYGYTF TGTGCCAGCAGCCCAGACAGCTTCTATGGCTACACCTTC
. TRBJ1-6 TRBV4-1 . CASSQDGGQGRSPLHF TGCGCCAGCAGCCAAGATGGGGGACAAGGACGATCACCCCTCCACTTT
. TRBJ1-1 TRBV29-1 TRBD1 CSAGRTGTEAFF TGCAGCGCCGGGCGGACAGGGACTGAAGCTTTCTTT
. TRBJ1-2 TRBV5-1 . CASSEADYGYTF TGCGCCAGCAGCGAGGCTGACTATGGCTACACCTTC
. TRBJ1-5 TRBV28 TRBD1 CASSKSQNRGHQPQHF TGTGCCAGCAGTAAGTCTCAGAACAGGGGCCATCAGCCCCAGCATTTT
. TRBJ1-1 TRBV11-2 TRBD1 CASSLDRGLAFF TGTGCCAGCAGCTTGGACAGGGGGCTTGCTTTCTTT
. TRBJ2-2 TRBV27 . CASSPQGRNTGELFF TGTGCCAGCAGTCCTCAGGGGAGGAACACCGGGGAGCTGTTTTTT
. TRBJ2-4 TRBV27 . CASSLRGNIQYF TGTGCCAGCAGTTTGAGAGGGAACATTCAGTACTTC
once TRBJ1-3 TRBV7-2 . CASSLVGILNSGNTIYF TGTGCCAGCAGCTTAGTTGGCATCTTAAACTCTGGAAACACCATATATTTT
. TRBJ2-3 TRBV5-1 TRBD2 CASSLGAGGTDTQYF TGCGCCAGCAGTCTGGGCGCGGGGGGCACAGATACGCAGTATTTT
. TRBJ2-7 TRBV20-1 . CSAKDSYEQYF TGCAGTGCAAAGGACAGTTACGAGCAGTACTTC
. TRBJ1-4 TRBV9 . CASSVEVTNEKLFF TGTGCCAGCAGCGTGGAGGTAACTAATGAAAAACTGTTTTTT
. TRBJ1-3 TRBV2 . CASHAEGSGNTIYF TGTGCCAGCCACGCCGAGGGCTCTGGAAACACCATATATTTT
. TRBJ1-1 TRBV9 . CASSELGGTEAFF TGTGCCAGCAGCGAACTGGGAGGCACTGAAGCTTTCTTT
. TRBJ2-3 TRBV2 . CASSEGLVGGTDTQYF TGTGCCAGCAGTGAAGGACTAGTTGGAGGGACAGATACGCAGTATTTT
once TRBJ1-1 TRBV19 . CASSQYTEAFF TGTGCCAGTAGTCAGTACACTGAAGCTTTCTTT